The entry below gives a single T cell receptor (beta chain) sequence along with its context. The data belong to a study of T cell responses to AZD1222 COVID-19 vaccine. Profiling relied on immunoSEQ multiplex PCR, and the TCRdb table lists in-frame clones only, not all of them. The sample yields around 110,000 clones, about 90% seen once. The clonotype originates from an adult who received the AZD1222 COVID-19 vaccine. The source was peripheral blood, collected 28 days after the second AZD1222 dose.

The CDR3 DNA sequence: TGTGCCAGCAGCCAAGTAGTAGGCCTTAATGAAAAACTGTTTTTT. It specifies CASSQVVGLNEKLFF. The chain recombines TRBV3-1 (or the pseudogene TRBV3-2) with TRBJ1-4, with D unresolved. The germline V gene encodes CDR1 LGHDT and CDR2 YNNKEL (reference sequence). This CDR3 is 15 amino acids long. V was shortened by 1 base and J by 4 bases, with 10 bases between the two germline ends.